These T cell receptor beta chains were read from a single sample in a study of shared clonotypes between healthy human individuals. Here immunoSEQ multiplex PCR was the method, and the copy in TCRdb shows in-frame clones only, minus some. The table lists 2 million to 2.5 million clones, 90% to 95% of them singletons, with 0.1% to 0.15% in the top ten. Material for sequencing was naive CD4+ T cells sorted from blood. The receptor set was obtained from a man between 18 and 35 years old in good health. The CDR3 runs from the conserved cysteine through the conserved F or W. Fields, in order: V gene, clone size, D gene, J gene, CDR3 protein, CDR3 DNA. The D gene is left open where the match is weak. Rows give clone size only sometimes, using once, few, many, or a class for an expanded clone.

v_call: TRBV28; clone_size: -; d_call: -; j_call: TRBJ2-7; cdr3_aa: CASSPTTGFSYEQYF; cdr3_nt: TGTGCCAGCAGTCCCACTACAGGGTTCTCCTACGAGCAGTACTTC
v_call: TRBV9; clone_size: -; d_call: TRBD2; j_call: TRBJ2-3; cdr3_aa: CASSVLAGGKDTQYF; cdr3_nt: TGTGCCAGCAGCGTATTAGCGGGGGGGAAAGATACGCAGTATTTT
v_call: TRBV18; clone_size: -; d_call: -; j_call: TRBJ2-5; cdr3_aa: CASSPQALEAGTWYF; cdr3_nt: TGTGCCAGCTCACCACAGGCACTAGAAGCTGGGACCTGGTACTTC
v_call: TRBV30; clone_size: -; d_call: -; j_call: TRBJ1-5; cdr3_aa: CAWSVGNVGNQPQHF; cdr3_nt: TGTGCCTGGAGTGTAGGAAATGTTGGCAATCAGCCCCAGCATTTT
v_call: TRBV6-5; clone_size: -; d_call: -; j_call: TRBJ1-1; cdr3_aa: CASSYRAGGLGTEAFF; cdr3_nt: TGTGCCAGCAGTTATAGGGCTGGGGGGCTTGGGACTGAAGCTTTCTTT
v_call: TRBV5-4; clone_size: -; d_call: -; j_call: TRBJ2-2; cdr3_aa: CASSLDLPNTGELFF; cdr3_nt: TGTGCCAGCAGCTTAGATCTTCCCAACACCGGGGAGCTGTTTTTT
v_call: TRBV2; clone_size: -; d_call: TRBD1; j_call: TRBJ1-2; cdr3_aa: CASRESGTGGYGYTF; cdr3_nt: TGTGCCAGCAGGGAATCCGGGACAGGGGGCTATGGCTACACCTTC
v_call: TRBV7-9; clone_size: -; d_call: TRBD2; j_call: TRBJ2-1; cdr3_aa: CASTLEAGLAGYNEQFF; cdr3_nt: TGTGCCAGCACCCTGGAGGCGGGACTAGCGGGCTACAATGAGCAGTTCTTC
v_call: TRBV7-8; clone_size: -; d_call: -; j_call: TRBJ1-1; cdr3_aa: CASSVSGGRNTEAFF; cdr3_nt: TGTGCCAGCAGCGTCTCCGGTGGGAGGAACACTGAAGCTTTCTTT
v_call: TRBV30; clone_size: -; d_call: -; j_call: TRBJ2-7; cdr3_aa: CACKVSYEQYF; cdr3_nt: TGTGCCTGCAAAGTCTCCTACGAGCAGTACTTC
v_call: TRBV4-1; clone_size: once; d_call: -; j_call: TRBJ1-1; cdr3_aa: CASSQEGPSAEAFF; cdr3_nt: TGCGCCAGCAGCCAAGAGGGGCCGTCGGCTGAAGCTTTCTTT
v_call: TRBV6-5; clone_size: -; d_call: -; j_call: TRBJ2-7; cdr3_aa: CASSSTAGHHEQYF; cdr3_nt: TGTGCCAGCAGTTCCACGGCAGGGCACCACGAGCAGTACTTC
v_call: TRBV4-2; clone_size: -; d_call: TRBD1; j_call: TRBJ1-2; cdr3_aa: CASSQDRGDYGYTF; cdr3_nt: TGTGCCAGCAGCCAAGACAGGGGGGACTATGGCTACACCTTC
v_call: TRBV28; clone_size: -; d_call: TRBD1; j_call: TRBJ1-3; cdr3_aa: CASSPPGQVPSGNTIYF; cdr3_nt: TGTGCCAGCAGTCCTCCAGGACAGGTCCCCTCTGGAAACACCATATATTTT
v_call: TRBV29-1; clone_size: -; d_call: -; j_call: TRBJ2-1; cdr3_aa: CRRSNGIPYNEQFF; cdr3_nt: TGCAGGAGATCCAACGGCATTCCCTACAATGAGCAGTTCTTC
v_call: TRBV28; clone_size: -; d_call: TRBD1; j_call: TRBJ2-7; cdr3_aa: CAILGQGLNEQYF; cdr3_nt: TGTGCCATCTTGGGACAGGGGCTGAACGAGCAGTACTTC
v_call: TRBV10-3; clone_size: -; d_call: TRBD2; j_call: TRBJ2-1; cdr3_aa: CAIRGVRLAGGKIYNEQFF; cdr3_nt: TGTGCCATCAGGGGAGTGAGGCTAGCGGGGGGGAAAATCTACAATGAGCAGTTCTTC
v_call: TRBV10-3; clone_size: -; d_call: -; j_call: TRBJ1-1; cdr3_aa: CAKKQGMNTEAFF; cdr3_nt: TGTGCCAAAAAACAGGGCATGAACACTGAAGCTTTCTTT